Below, 8 T cell receptor beta chains from the same sample are listed, as sequenced in a study of blood T cell repertoires in COVID-19. This table comes from immunoSEQ multiplex PCR, and its TCRdb copy is limited to in-frame clones, with some not included. The data contain about 200,000 clones, about 89% of them seen just once; the ten biggest clones take up more than 5.5%. The sample was peripheral blood. The receptors shown here come from a man aged 60-69 years who had recovered from COVID-19.

The gene calls are TRBV5-4 and TRBJ1-3; 9 positions match TRBD1. The CDR3 length is 16 residues. V lost 3 bases to trimming and J lost 3 bases; unmatched junction nucleotides: 7. The V gene's germline CDR1 is SGHNT and CDR2 YYREEE (reference sequence). CDR3 sequence: CASSSTGGYGGNTIYF. CDR3 DNA sequence: TGTGCCAGCAGCTCTACAGGGGGCTACGGTGGAAACACCATATATTTT.

In this sample, this clone turned up once. The chain uses TRBV19 and TRBJ1-1; D is uncertain. Germline values: CDR1 LNHDA, CDR2 SQIVND (reference sequence). The V and J ends lost 1 base and 5 bases respectively, with 8 bases between them. The CDR3 sequence is 13 residues long. The CDR3 region has the DNA TGTGCCAGTAGTATAGGGAGATGGACTGAAGCTTTCTTT. The encoded protein is CASSIGRWTEAFF. Full variable domain (remainder filled in from reference TRBV19 and TRBJ1-1): DGGITQSPKYLFRKEGQNVTLSCEQNLNHDAMYWYRQDPGQGLRLIYYSQIVNDFQKGDIAEGYSVSREKKESFPLTVTSAQKNPTAFYLCASSIGRWTEAFFGQGTRLTVV.

V gene TRBV5-8 combines with J gene TRBJ2-5; no reliable D call. The V end was cut by 4 bases, the J end by 2 bases, with 6 bases between. There are 12 residues in the CDR3. CDR1 is SGHTS, CDR2 YDEGEE, per germline. The CDR3 reads CASSARQETQYF. CDR3 bases: TGTGCCAGCAGCGCGCGGCAAGAGACCCAGTACTTC.

This clone was counted once. The chain joins TRBV28 to TRBJ1-2; TRBD1 matches at 9 bases. V lost 6 bases and J lost 7; bases outside the gene matches: 3. The germline CDR1 and CDR2 sequences are MDHEN and SYDVKM. The CDR3 loop spans 12 amino acids. The DNA of the CDR3 is TGTGCCAGCAGGACAGGGGGAGGTGGCTACACCTTC. Its translation: CASRTGGGGYTF.

The chain links TRBV5-8 to TRBJ2-5; 8 nucleotides agree with TRBD2. Per the germline V gene, CDR1 is SGHTS and CDR2 is YDEGEE. This CDR3 is built from 14 residues. The V segment lost 2 bases and the J segment 6 bases; nucleotides outside the gene matches: 6. The CDR3 coding sequence is TGTGCCAGCAGCTTTTCCGCGGGGGGTAAGACCCAGTACTTC. Protein sequence: CASSFSAGGKTQYF.

The chain uses TRBV5-1 and TRBJ2-5; perhaps TRBD1 as D (6 bases). The CDR3 is 14 residues long. Germline loops: CDR1 SGHRS, CDR2 YFSETQ. The V and J ends lost 3 bases and 2 bases respectively, with 11 bases between them. The CDR3 sequence: CASSYGQTQETQYF. The DNA of the CDR3 is TGCGCCAGCAGCTACGGACAGACGCAAGAGACCCAGTACTTC. The whole variable domain, remainder taken from reference TRBV5-1 and TRBJ2-5, is KAGVTQTPRYLIKTRGQQVTLSCSPISGHRSVSWYQQTPGQGLQFLFEYFSETQRNKGNFPGRFSGRQFSNSRSEMNVSTLELGDSALYLCASSYGQTQETQYFGPGTRLLVL.

The V gene is TRBV19, the J gene TRBJ1-6, with TRBD1 matching over 10 bases. This CDR3 is built from 16 residues. Germline trimming cut 4 bases from V and 7 bases from J; bases unmatched to any gene: 7. In germline, CDR1 is LNHDA, CDR2 SQIVND (reference sequence). CDR3 in DNA: TGTGCCAGTAGTACAACGTTGACAGGGGGCAATTCACCCCTCCACTTT. It translates to CASSTTLTGGNSPLHF.

This clone was seen a handful of times. The chain combines TRBV20-1 with TRBJ1-5, with D uncertain. The CDR3 extends over 12 amino acids. Germline lookup yields CDR1 DFQATT and CDR2 SNEGSKA (reference sequence). V lost 3 bases, J lost 7 bases, and 10 bases lay in between. The CDR3 protein is CSASRFGQPQHF. CDR3 bases: TGCAGTGCTAGTAGATTCGGGCAGCCCCAGCATTTT.